This T cell receptor (beta chain) was sequenced during a study of blood T cell repertoires in COVID-19. Study context: Material from acute and convalescent COVID-19 was sourced from the United States, Italy and Spain. T cells, B-cell-depleted T cells, or PBMCs provided the cDNA or gDNA that served as material.

CDR3 length equals 13 residues. The germline V and J ends were trimmed by 6 bases and 5 bases, with 11 bases remaining between them. Per germline, CDR1 MNHEY and CDR2 SMNVEV (reference sequence). Assay: immunoSEQ multiplex PCR; the TCRdb copy retains only in-frame clones and omits some. The sample consists of more than 110,000 clones, just over 85% of them appearing once. Donors in Cohort 3 counted as recovered after two negative PCRs, clearance, or symptom resolution. The sequencing sample was made of PBMCs or T cells enriched from blood (not recorded which). J is TRBJ2-4 and V is TRBV27; D is possibly TRBD1 (6 bases). The receptor was derived from a man aged 45-60 years who had recovered from COVID-19. The CDR3 loop is CASSHRVENIQYF. The CDR3 DNA sequence: TGTGCCAGCAGCCACAGGGTCGAAAACATTCAGTACTTC.